This T cell receptor beta chain derives from a study of cytomegalovirus exposure and HLA in healthy donors. Broader study findings: A link between a missense DCLRE1C variant and TCR beta V- and J-gene trimming emerged from a later analysis. A later analysis found most CMV-associated TCR beta chains apparently HLA-restricted.

Germline CDR1 LNHDA, CDR2 SQIVND (reference sequence). V shed 10 bases, J shed 4 bases, and the junction held 12 bases outside the gene matches. The CDR3 loop spans 16 amino acids. A remark on this clone: Its antigen is not known.

Researchers ran the PCR with 60 Vbeta and 13 Jbeta primers. Generated by immunoSEQ multiplex PCR, the TCRdb table keeps only in-frame clones and is missing some. The sample holds 150,000 to 200,000 clones, about 80% seen once. The material sequenced was PBMCs. V gene TRBV19 combines with J gene TRBJ1-5; TRBD1 agrees at 11 bases. The clonotype was recovered from a woman in her thirties in good health and CMV-seropositive. CDR3 region: CATTPGTGGLNQPQHF. Written as DNA, the CDR3 is TGTGCCACCACTCCGGGGACAGGGGGATTAAATCAGCCCCAGCATTTT. Complete variable domain (other parts from reference TRBV19 and TRBJ1-5): DGGITQSPKYLFRKEGQNVTLSCEQNLNHDAMYWYRQDPGQGLRLIYYSQIVNDFQKGDIAEGYSVSREKKESFPLTVTSAQKNPTAFYLCATTPGTGGLNQPQHFGDGTRLSIL.